The 14 T cell receptor beta chains presented below share a single source sample, sequenced in a study of OX40 agonist ivuxolimab in advanced cancers. Clones were read by immunoSEQ multiplex PCR, and TCRdb kept only the in-frame ones, dropping some. In the table there are about 59,000 clones, approximately 81% of which are singletons. Sequences were derived from CD4+ or CD8+ T cells sorted from blood, sampled in a trial of the OX40 agonist ivuxolimab. These receptors were collected from an adult with an advanced solid tumor such as melanoma, head and neck, liver or kidney cancer.

This clone was observed once. The V call is TRBV4-1, the J call TRBJ2-5; possible D gene TRBD2, 6 bases. Germline CDR1 and CDR2: MGHRA and YSYEKL. V was trimmed by 0 bases and J by 2 bases, leaving 10 bases between them. The CDR3 is made up of 15 amino acids. Written as DNA, the CDR3 is TGCGCCAGCAGCCAAGAGGTGCGGGGTCAAGAGACCCAGTACTTC. It codes for CASSQEVRGQETQYF.

J is TRBJ1-1 and V is TRBV4-2, with TRBD1 identical over 7 bases. The CDR3 covers 15 residues. Per germline, CDR1 LGHNA and CDR2 YNFKEQ. The V gene end was trimmed by 4 bases and the J gene end by 9 bases; junction bases not matched to a gene: 14. CDR3 in DNA: TGTGCCAGCAGCCCCGAGGACAGGCCCCTCCAAAAAGCTTTCTTT. It yields the protein CASSPEDRPLQKAFF.

The chain couples TRBV27 to TRBJ2-1, with D uncertain. The germline CDR1 and CDR2 sequences are MNHEY and SMNVEV (reference sequence). The CDR3 totals 14 residues. V was pared by 6 bases and J by 3 bases, with 12 bases between. The CDR3: CASRISDHYNEQFF. In DNA form, the CDR3 reads TGTGCCAGCAGGATTAGTGATCACTACAATGAGCAGTTCTTC.

V gene TRBV7-3 combines with J gene TRBJ1-1, with 9 bases matching TRBD1. V gave up 5 bases and J gave up 4 bases; unmatched junction bases: 5. The CDR3 has 14 amino acids. Germline CDR1 SGHTA, CDR2 FQGTGA. The CDR3 region is CASSEQGAGTEAFF. The CDR3, as DNA: TGTGCCAGCAGCGAACAGGGGGCAGGCACTGAAGCTTTCTTT.

The CDR3 sequence is CASSLVSGRANEQFF. The CDR3 DNA reads TGTGCCAGCAGCTTAGTGTCCGGGAGGGCCAACGAGCAGTTCTTC. The chain uses TRBV7-2 and TRBJ2-1; 8 bases fit TRBD2. Germline V CDR1 and CDR2: SGHTA, FQGNSA. Trimming cost V 1 base and J 10 bases; bases outside gene matches: 9. This CDR3 is 15 amino acids long.

The chain uses TRBV19 and TRBJ2-1; no clear D gene. Trimming removed 8 bases at V and 0 bases at J, with 14 bases between. There are 15 residues in the CDR3. Germline CDR1 and CDR2: LNHDA and SQIVND (reference sequence). CDR3 nucleotides: TGTGCCAGTGCCCCCGACTGGACCTCCTACAATGAGCAGTTCTTC. Amino acid sequence: CASAPDWTSYNEQFF.

The V gene is TRBV11-1, the J gene TRBJ2-5; D remains ambiguous. From germline, CDR1 is SGHAT and CDR2 FQDESV (reference sequence). V was pared by 1 base and J by 1 base, with 4 bases between. This CDR3 is built from 13 residues. The CDR3 protein is CASSLEAQETQYF. The CDR3 coding sequence is TGTGCCAGCAGCTTAGAAGCCCAAGAGACCCAGTACTTC.

The rearrangement links TRBV11-2 to TRBJ2-5; D perhaps matches TRBD2 (6 bases). The CDR3 consists of 16 residues. Germline CDR1 and CDR2: SGHAT and FQNNGV. V was pared by 1 base and J by 5 bases, with 17 bases between. CDR3 amino acids: CASSLGGIRRGETQYF. Written as DNA, the CDR3 is TGTGCCAGCAGCTTAGGTGGGATCCGACGGGGGGAGACCCAGTACTTC.

The chain is built from TRBV6-5 and TRBJ1-2; D remains unclear. The V end lost 5 bases, the J end lost 8 bases, and 6 bases lay between the germline ends. Germline loops: CDR1 MNHEY, CDR2 SVGAGI. This CDR3 contains 10 residues. CDR3 DNA: TGTGCCAGCAGTGACCGGGGCTACACCTTC. It codes for CASSDRGYTF.

The rearrangement joins TRBV5-1 to TRBJ2-3; D call uncertain. Germline values: CDR1 SGHRS, CDR2 YFSETQ. Trimming removed 4 bases from V and 0 bases from J, with 6 bases in between. The CDR3 length is 13 residues. The DNA for the CDR3 is TGCGCCAGCAGCCCGGACAGCACAGATACGCAGTATTTT. Its protein product is CASSPDSTDTQYF.

DNA for the CDR3: TGTGCCTGGAGTCCCCGTGGCAGCAAAAGCACAGATACGCAGTATTTT. It encodes CAWSPRGSKSTDTQYF. The chain has TRBV30 and TRBJ2-3; D unresolved. Per germline, CDR1 GTSNPN and CDR2 SVGIG (reference sequence). The length of the CDR3 is 16 residues. Trimming stripped 2 bases from V and 0 bases from J, with 15 bases between.

The chain is built from TRBV7-2 and TRBJ2-7, with 7 bases aligning to TRBD2. Trimming removed 5 bases from V and 2 bases from J; junction bases left unmatched: 6. The CDR3 sequence is 14 residues long. Per germline, CDR1 SGHTA and CDR2 FQGNSA. CDR3 in amino acids: CASSRSGPAYEQYF. The CDR3 coding sequence is TGTGCCAGCAGCCGTAGCGGGCCCGCCTACGAGCAGTACTTC.

The chain couples TRBV29-1 to TRBJ2-7; 14 bases align to TRBD2. Germline CDR1 SQVTM, CDR2 ANQGSEA. V was pared by 3 bases and J by 9 bases, with 10 bases of the junction left unmatched. The CDR3 extends over 15 amino acids. The CDR3 spells CSVDTGLAGAPGQYF. The CDR3, as DNA: TGCAGCGTTGACACGGGACTAGCGGGAGCCCCAGGGCAGTACTTC.

This clone was counted once. The chain employs TRBV11-3 and TRBJ2-3, with 7 bases fitting TRBD2. Unmatched junction bases numbered 8, after V lost 5 bases and J lost 0 bases. The CDR3 contains 16 residues. The germline gives CDR1 SGHNT, CDR2 YENEEA. In nucleotides, the CDR3 is TGTGCCAGCAGCCGAGCTAGCGGACCTAGCACAGATACGCAGTATTTT. This sequence encodes CASSRASGPSTDTQYF.